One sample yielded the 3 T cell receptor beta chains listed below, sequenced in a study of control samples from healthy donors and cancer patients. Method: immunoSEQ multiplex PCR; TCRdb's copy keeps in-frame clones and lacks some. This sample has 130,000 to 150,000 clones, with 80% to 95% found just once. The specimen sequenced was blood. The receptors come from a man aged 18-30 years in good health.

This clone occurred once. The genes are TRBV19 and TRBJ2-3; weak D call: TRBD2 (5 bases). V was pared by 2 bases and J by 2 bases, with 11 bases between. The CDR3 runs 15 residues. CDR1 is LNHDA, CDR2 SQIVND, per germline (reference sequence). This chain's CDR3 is CASSILNRDTDTQYF. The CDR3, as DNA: TGTGCCAGTAGTATATTAAACCGGGACACAGATACGCAGTATTTT.

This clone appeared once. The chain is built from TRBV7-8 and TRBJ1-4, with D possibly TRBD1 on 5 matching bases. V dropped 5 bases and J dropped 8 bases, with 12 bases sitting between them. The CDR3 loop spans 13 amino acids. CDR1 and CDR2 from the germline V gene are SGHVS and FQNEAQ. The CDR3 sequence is CASSTTTVEKLFF. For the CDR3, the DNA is TGTGCCAGCAGCACTACGACAGTGGAAAAACTGTTTTTT.

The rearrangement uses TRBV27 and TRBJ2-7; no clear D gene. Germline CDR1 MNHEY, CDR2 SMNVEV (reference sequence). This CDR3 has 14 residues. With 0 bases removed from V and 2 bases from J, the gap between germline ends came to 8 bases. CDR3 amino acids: CASSLSGSPYEQYF. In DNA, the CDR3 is TGTGCCAGCAGTTTATCGGGCAGCCCCTACGAGCAGTACTTC.